This T cell receptor (beta chain) was recovered during a study of T cells after posttransplantation cyclophosphamide. Regarding the study as a whole: Later blood repertoires were often dominated by clones from the donor CD8+ memory compartment. Recipient CMV seropositivity and CMV reactivation strongly tracked TRB clonality. Skin or GI-infiltrating T cells shared few TRB sequences with blood.

Only in-frame clones appear in the TCRdb table, and some are missing; sequencing was by immunoSEQ multiplex PCR. This sample has about 910 clones; 45% to 70% occur once, and the top ten carry approximately 63%. Trimming took 4 bases from V and 7 from J; bases not matched to a gene: 11. This CDR3 spans 16 amino acids. Germline lookup yields CDR1 SEHNR and CDR2 FQNEAQ (reference sequence). In the case of this clone: Its antigen is still unknown.

A marrow graft followed busulfan-fludarabine conditioning, with cyclophosphamide on days +3 and +4. Sequencing was performed on CD8+ T cells sorted from blood, taken after allogeneic stem cell transplant with posttransplant cyclophosphamide. This TCR came from a male patient aged 50 to 59 who received an allogeneic stem cell transplant from an unrelated donor, was CMV-positive, and had acute GVHD only. Some T cells here may be from the graft donor. The gene calls are TRBV7-9 and TRBJ2-1; 9 positions agree with TRBD1. The CDR3 protein is CASSYPWDRVLNEQFF. The CDR3 region has the DNA TGTGCCAGCAGCTATCCGTGGGACAGGGTTCTGAATGAGCAGTTCTTC. The whole variable domain, filled in from reference TRBV7-9 and TRBJ2-1, reads DTGVSQNPRHKITKRGQNVTFRCDPISEHNRLYWYRQTLGQGPEFLTYFQNEAQLEKSRLLSDRFSAERPKGSFSTLEIQRTEQGDSAMYLCASSYPWDRVLNEQFFGPGTRLTVL.